Given below is one TCR beta chain in context. This entry belongs to a study of blood T cell repertoires in COVID-19. Whole-study context: Italy, Spain and the United States were the sources of the convalescent and acute COVID-19 samples. T cells, B-cell-depleted T cells, or PBMCs provided the cDNA or gDNA that served as material.

Seattle enrolled patients during active infection and tracked them longitudinally. Original data processing: It was from reference gene primer amplification that nucleated cell counts were estimated. Sequencing used immunoSEQ multiplex PCR; TCRdb keeps in-frame clones, though not all of them. The V and J calls and the clone size are those of that table, but D and trimming were determined from the DNA. Of about 56,000 clones listed, roughly 89% are singletons. This CDR3 comprises 13 residues. J gave up 8 bases and V 8 bases, and 7 bases lay outside the gene matches. The germline V gene has CDR1 MNHEY and CDR2 SMNVEV (reference sequence).

The specimen sequenced was peripheral blood. The receptor was isolated from a woman aged 60-75 years with COVID-19, enrolled during active disease. The J gene is TRBJ2-1, the V gene TRBV27; 9 bases match TRBD2. Written as DNA, the CDR3 is TGTGCCAGCCGTCCAGCGGGAGGAGATGAGCAGTTCTTC. It codes for CASRPAGGDEQFF.